These 20 T cell receptor beta chains were all obtained from the same sample, sequenced in a study of shared clonotypes between healthy human individuals. Produced via immunoSEQ multiplex PCR; TCRdb's table is partial and in-frame only. The sample yields approximately 2.5 million clones, just over 90% seen once. Sequenced input: naive CD4+ T cells sorted from blood. Subset meaning: CD45RA+ positively selected. Source of these receptors: a young man in good health.

The rearrangement uses TRBV7-6 and TRBJ2-2, with TRBD1 matching 7 bases. The germline V gene encodes CDR1 SGHVS and CDR2 FNYEAQ. Trimming at V came to 7 bases and at J to 5 bases, leaving 7 bases not matched to a gene. The CDR3 is 14 amino acids. CDR3 sequence: CASISGQRTGELFF. In DNA form, the CDR3 reads TGTGCCAGCATCTCGGGACAGCGGACCGGGGAGCTGTTTTTT.

The CDR3 region has the DNA TGTGCCTGGAGTGTACGGGGACGGAACTATGGCTACACCTTC. This encodes CAWSVRGRNYGYTF. The chain combines TRBV30 with TRBJ1-2, with a weak D call TRBD1 (5 bases). Germline CDR1 is GTSNPN and CDR2 is SVGIG (reference sequence). This CDR3 is 14 amino acids long. Trimming left V 0 bases short and J 2 bases short, with 10 bases between.

Written as DNA, the CDR3 is TGTGCCAGCAGAAGACCGGGACTGATGAACTACGAGCAGTACTTC. Translating gives CASRRPGLMNYEQYF. The gene calls are TRBV11-2 and TRBJ2-7; perhaps TRBD2 as D (6 bases). CDR3 length: 15 amino acids. V was cut by 6 bases and J by 3 bases, with 18 bases left in between. The germline V gene has CDR1 SGHAT and CDR2 FQNNGV.

The CDR3 here is CASSSEWGLAPSNEQYF. The DNA of the CDR3 is TGCGCCAGCAGCTCTGAGTGGGGCCTAGCCCCATCCAACGAGCAGTACTTC. This rearrangement joins TRBV5-1 to TRBJ2-7, with D perhaps assigned TRBD1 or TRBD2 (5 bases each). V gave up 3 bases and J gave up 5 bases, with 24 bases separating them. The length of the CDR3 is 17 residues. Germline V CDR1 and CDR2: SGHRS, YFSETQ. Full variable domain (rest looked up from reference TRBV5-1 and TRBJ2-7): KAGVTQTPRYLIKTRGQQVTLSCSPISGHRSVSWYQQTPGQGLQFLFEYFSETQRNKGNFPGRFSGRQFSNSRSEMNVSTLELGDSALYLCASSSEWGLAPSNEQYFGPGTRLTVT.

The chain combines TRBV9 with TRBJ2-5; D might be TRBD1 (5 bases). The CDR3 covers 16 residues. V dropped 0 bases and J dropped 4 bases, with 16 bases sitting between them. Germline V lookup: CDR1 SGDLS, CDR2 YYNGEE. The CDR3: CASSVVGQTASETQYF. CDR3 coding DNA: TGTGCCAGCAGCGTAGTTGGACAAACTGCTTCAGAGACCCAGTACTTC.

V usage is TRBV27 and J usage is TRBJ2-1, with D tentatively TRBD2 (5 bases). In germline, CDR1 is MNHEY, CDR2 SMNVEV (reference sequence). The germline V and J ends were trimmed by 6 bases and 12 bases, with 15 bases remaining between them. The CDR3 length is 12 residues. The DNA of the CDR3 is TGTGCCAGCAGACGCCCCCCGGGAATGCAGTTCTTC. Residues: CASRRPPGMQFF.

This chain uses TRBV4-3 with TRBJ1-6; D gene uncertain. V was shortened by 0 bases and J by 14 bases, with 17 bases between the two germline ends. The CDR3 is 15 residues long. Germline V CDR1 and CDR2: LGHNA, YSLEER. The CDR3 reads CASSQEIGGETALHF. The CDR3 region has the DNA TGCGCCAGCAGCCAAGAAATAGGCGGAGAAACCGCCCTCCACTTT.

The J gene is TRBJ2-5, the V gene TRBV4-1, with D perhaps given as TRBD1 or TRBD2 (6 bases each). V lost 1 base and J lost 7, with 22 bases in between. Germline V lookup: CDR1 MGHRA, CDR2 YSYEKL. This CDR3 is built from 17 residues. For the CDR3, the DNA is TGCGCCAGCAGCCAAGTCGGGGGACGACCCCAAGGGGGGACCCAGTACTTC. Its protein is CASSQVGGRPQGGTQYF.

This chain links TRBV5-1 with TRBJ2-5, with TRBD2 matching over 8 bases. The V gene's germline CDR1 is SGHRS and CDR2 YFSETQ. CDR3 length: 15 residues. V was pared by 4 bases and J by 5 bases, with 10 bases of the junction left unmatched. The CDR3 loop reads CASSGWGLVGETQYF. The DNA for the CDR3 is TGCGCCAGCAGCGGATGGGGACTAGTAGGTGAGACCCAGTACTTC.

The CDR3: CASSGQKVSSGANVLTF. The DNA for the CDR3 is TGTGCCAGCAGTGGACAGAAAGTGAGCTCTGGGGCCAACGTCCTGACTTTC. The V call is TRBV6-1, the J call TRBJ2-6, with D maybe TRBD1 (5 bases). Between the trimmed V and J ends, which lost 4 bases and 0 bases, there was a span of 13 bases. Germline V CDR1 and CDR2: MNHNS, SASEGT. The CDR3 is 17 amino acids.

The CDR3 nucleotides read TGCGCCAGCAGCGCGGGGACAGGGTCCTCTGGAAACACCATATATTTT. Protein product: CASSAGTGSSGNTIYF. The rearrangement joins TRBV5-1 to TRBJ1-3; 9 nucleotides match TRBD1. Germline values: CDR1 SGHRS, CDR2 YFSETQ. Losses at the gene ends were 4 bases for V and 0 bases for J; bases not matched to a gene: 5. This CDR3 has 16 residues. The full variable domain, rest sourced from reference TRBV5-1 and TRBJ1-3, is KAGVTQTPRYLIKTRGQQVTLSCSPISGHRSVSWYQQTPGQGLQFLFEYFSETQRNKGNFPGRFSGRQFSNSRSEMNVSTLELGDSALYLCASSAGTGSSGNTIYFGEGSWLTVV.

The CDR3 sequence: CSVGGSWTGASYEQYF. The CDR3 nucleotides read TGCAGCGTTGGAGGTTCGTGGACAGGGGCATCCTACGAGCAGTACTTC. The V gene is TRBV29-1, the J gene TRBJ2-5, with 9 positions matching TRBD1. The J call may not be correct, given that the DNA end is closer to TRBJ2-7. Germline V gene data show CDR1 as SQVTM and CDR2 as ANQGSEA. The CDR3 runs to 16 residues.

This chain joins TRBV28 and TRBJ1-1; tentatively, D is TRBD1 (6 bases). This CDR3 has 14 amino acids. V gave up 7 bases and J gave up 2 bases, with 14 bases separating them. Germline V gives CDR1 MDHEN, CDR2 SYDVKM. CDR3 nucleotides: TGTGCCAGCACCACGATCGGGGGCAACACTGAAGCTTTCTTT. It encodes CASTTIGGNTEAFF.

Details on this clone: The sample carries other DNA sequences with the same CDR3. This chain links TRBV2 with TRBJ2-2; TRBD1 matches 7 bases. Germline CDR1 and CDR2: SNHLY and FYNNEI. This CDR3 spans 14 amino acids. J gave up 4 bases and V 6 bases, and 5 bases lay outside the gene matches. The CDR3 DNA reads as TGTGCCAGCAGGACAGGGAGCGGCACCGGGGAGCTGTTTTTT. It encodes CASRTGSGTGELFF.

This clone was seen more than once but under ten times. The V and J genes are TRBV18 and TRBJ1-1, with D unresolved. The ends were cut back, 6 bases at V and 4 bases at J, with 12 bases in the middle. The CDR3 spans 13 residues. Germline CDR1 is KGHSH and CDR2 is LQKENI. The CDR3 loop reads CASSVGDLTEAFF. The DNA for the CDR3 is TGTGCCAGCTCGGTCGGGGATCTCACTGAAGCTTTCTTT.

The gene calls are TRBV9 and TRBJ2-7; no firm D call. Germline V lookup: CDR1 SGDLS, CDR2 YYNGEE. Trimming cost V 0 bases and J 3 bases, with 22 bases left between them. The length of the CDR3 is 18 residues. CDR3 sequence: CASSVGGSLDFLVYEQYF. The CDR3 DNA follows: TGTGCCAGCAGCGTAGGAGGCTCGCTAGATTTTCTGGTCTACGAGCAGTACTTC. The full variable domain, with the rest looked up from reference TRBV9 and TRBJ2-7, is DSGVTQTPKHLITATGQRVTLRCSPRSGDLSVYWYQQSLDQGLQFLIQYYNGEERAKGNILERFSAQQFPDLHSELNLSSLELGDSALYFCASSVGGSLDFLVYEQYFGPGTRLTVT.

The gene calls are TRBV7-2 and TRBJ2-2; D is undetermined. V gave up 5 bases and J gave up 3 bases, with 4 bases separating them. Germline-derived CDR1 and CDR2 are SGHTA and FQGNSA. CDR3 length equals 12 residues. As DNA, the CDR3 is TGTGCCAGCAGCCGTCACACCGGGGAGCTGTTTTTT. Translation: CASSRHTGELFF.

This chain uses TRBV11-3 with TRBJ2-1; D unclear. Trimming cost V 4 bases and J 7 bases, with 14 bases left between them. Germline V CDR1 and CDR2: SGHNT, YENEEA. The CDR3 loop spans 14 amino acids. The CDR3 sequence: CASSSAAGGNEQFF. As DNA, the CDR3 is TGTGCCAGCAGCTCCGCAGCCGGTGGTAATGAGCAGTTCTTC.

The V and J genes are TRBV12-5 and TRBJ1-1; D is uncertain. V was shortened by 0 bases and J by 5 bases, with 13 bases between the two germline ends. This CDR3 is built from 15 residues. Germline V gene sequence: CDR1 LGHNT, CDR2 FRNRAP. The CDR3 loop is CASGLVLSAGTEAFF. The CDR3 region has the DNA TGTGCTAGTGGTTTGGTACTATCAGCTGGGACTGAAGCTTTCTTT. Together with reference TRBV12-5 and TRBJ1-1, the CDR3 gives the full variable domain: DARVTQTPRHKVTEMGQEVTMRCQPILGHNTVFWYRQTMMQGLELLAYFRNRAPLDDSGMPKDRFSAEMPDATLATLKIQPSEPRDSAVYFCASGLVLSAGTEAFFGQGTRLTVV.

Points on this clone: Other DNA sequences of this sample code for an identical CDR3. V and J are TRBV5-1 and TRBJ1-1, with 8 bases aligning to TRBD1. After removal of 3 bases from V and 2 bases from J, the junction contained 3 bases not matched to a gene. Germline lookup yields CDR1 SGHRS and CDR2 YFSETQ. CDR3 length equals 14 residues. The CDR3: CASSSTGVNTEAFF. The CDR3 DNA reads as TGCGCCAGCAGCTCGACAGGGGTCAACACTGAAGCTTTCTTT. Full variable domain (missing parts from reference TRBV5-1 and TRBJ1-1): KAGVTQTPRYLIKTRGQQVTLSCSPISGHRSVSWYQQTPGQGLQFLFEYFSETQRNKGNFPGRFSGRQFSNSRSEMNVSTLELGDSALYLCASSSTGVNTEAFFGQGTRLTVV.